The clone carrying this T cell receptor beta chain was observed a few times. This CDR3 is built from 16 residues. Deletions cut 3 bases from V and 2 bases from J, with 17 bases between. The germline V gene encodes CDR1 SGHRS and CDR2 YFSETQ. The entry originates in a study of blood T cell repertoires in COVID-19. Study-level information: Sample material is recorded as cDNA or gDNA derived from T cells, B-cell-depleted T cells, or PBMCs.

In the authors' methods: Cell counts per sample came from amplifying reference gene primers. Repertoires were generated with immunoSEQ multiplex PCR, while TCRdb's copy carries only in-frame clones and drops some. V, J and clone size derive from that table, while D and trimming were established from the DNA sequence. The data show approximately 120,000 clones, with around three quarters seen just once and roughly 4% held by the top ten. The receptor was isolated from a human donor in a cohort sampled during active or convalescent COVID-19. V usage is TRBV5-1 and J usage is TRBJ2-5; D perhaps matches TRBD2 (7 bases). Source material: peripheral blood. Written as DNA, the CDR3 is TGCGCCAGCAGCTCCATTCCGGGGGGACAACAAGAGACCCAGTACTTC. Protein product: CASSSIPGGQQETQYF.